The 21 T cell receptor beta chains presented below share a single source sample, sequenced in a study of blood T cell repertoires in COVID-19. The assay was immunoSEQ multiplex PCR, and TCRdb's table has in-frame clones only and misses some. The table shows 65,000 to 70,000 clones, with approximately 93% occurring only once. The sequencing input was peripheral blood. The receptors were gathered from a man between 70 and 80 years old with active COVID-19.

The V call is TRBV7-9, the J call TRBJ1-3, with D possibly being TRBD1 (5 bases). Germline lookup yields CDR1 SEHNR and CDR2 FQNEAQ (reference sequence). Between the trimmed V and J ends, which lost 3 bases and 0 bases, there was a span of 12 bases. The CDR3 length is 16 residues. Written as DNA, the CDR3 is TGTGCCAGCAGCTTCGGGGGAGGCCGCTCTGGAAACACCATATATTTT. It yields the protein CASSFGGGRSGNTIYF.

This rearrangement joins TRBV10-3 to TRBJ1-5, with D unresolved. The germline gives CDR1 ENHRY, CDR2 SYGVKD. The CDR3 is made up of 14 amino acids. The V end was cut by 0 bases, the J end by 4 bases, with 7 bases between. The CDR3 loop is CAISESGENQPQHF. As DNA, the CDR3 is TGTGCCATCAGTGAGTCGGGAGAAAATCAGCCCCAGCATTTT.

The CDR3 here is CASSLAPGQGAIGYGYTF. CDR3 nucleotides: TGTGCCAGCAGCTTAGCGCCCGGACAGGGGGCTATTGGGTATGGCTACACCTTC. The chain recombines TRBV7-2 with TRBJ1-2; 11 bases agree with TRBD1. Germline assignment: CDR1 SGHTA and CDR2 FQGNSA. Losses at the gene ends were 0 bases for V and 5 bases for J; bases not matched to a gene: 11. CDR3 length: 18 residues.

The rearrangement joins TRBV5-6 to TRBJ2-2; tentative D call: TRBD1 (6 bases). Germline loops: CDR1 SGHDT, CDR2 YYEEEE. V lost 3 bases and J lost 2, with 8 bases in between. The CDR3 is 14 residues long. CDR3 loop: CASSWTVNTGELFF. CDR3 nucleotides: TGTGCCAGCAGCTGGACAGTAAACACCGGGGAGCTGTTTTTT.

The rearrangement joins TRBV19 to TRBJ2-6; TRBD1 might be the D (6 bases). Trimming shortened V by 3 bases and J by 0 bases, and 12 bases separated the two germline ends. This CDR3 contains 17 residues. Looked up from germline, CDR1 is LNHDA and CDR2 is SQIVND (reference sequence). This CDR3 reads CASSIRGGSSGANVLTF. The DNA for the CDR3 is TGTGCCAGTAGTATCAGGGGCGGAAGCTCTGGGGCCAACGTCCTGACTTTC.

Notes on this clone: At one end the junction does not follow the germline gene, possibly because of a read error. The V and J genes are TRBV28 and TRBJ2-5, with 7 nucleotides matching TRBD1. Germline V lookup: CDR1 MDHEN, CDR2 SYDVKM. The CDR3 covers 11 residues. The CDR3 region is CASSGRDSEDF. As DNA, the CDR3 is TGTGCCAGCAGTGGTAGGGACAGCGAAGACTTC.

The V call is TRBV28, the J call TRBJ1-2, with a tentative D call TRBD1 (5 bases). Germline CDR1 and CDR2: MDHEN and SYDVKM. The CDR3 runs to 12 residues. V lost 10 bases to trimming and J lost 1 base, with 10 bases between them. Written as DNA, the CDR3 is TGTGCCATAGGAGGGGTTAACTATGGCTACACCTTC. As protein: CAIGGVNYGYTF.

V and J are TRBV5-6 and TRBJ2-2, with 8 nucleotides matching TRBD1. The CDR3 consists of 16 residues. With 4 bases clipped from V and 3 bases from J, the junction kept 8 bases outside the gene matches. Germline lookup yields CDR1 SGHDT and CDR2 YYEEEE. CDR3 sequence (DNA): TGTGCCAGCAGCGTCGTCGACAGGGGATACACCGGGGAGCTGTTTTTT. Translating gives CASSVVDRGYTGELFF.

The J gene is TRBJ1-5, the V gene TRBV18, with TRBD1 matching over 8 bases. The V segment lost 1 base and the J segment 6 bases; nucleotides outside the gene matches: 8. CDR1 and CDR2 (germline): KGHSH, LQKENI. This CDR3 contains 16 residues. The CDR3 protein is CASSPQGTGRIQPQHF. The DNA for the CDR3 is TGTGCCAGCTCACCACAAGGGACAGGAAGGATTCAGCCCCAGCATTTT.

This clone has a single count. CDR3 coding DNA: TGTGCCAGCAGCCGTTTGGACAGGGGGACAAACACCATATATTTT. It codes for CASSRLDRGTNTIYF. This chain links TRBV5-6 with TRBJ1-3; TRBD1 matches at 10 bases. The CDR3 covers 15 residues. Trimming took 4 bases from V and 6 from J; bases not matched to a gene: 7. Germline V gives CDR1 SGHDT, CDR2 YYEEEE.

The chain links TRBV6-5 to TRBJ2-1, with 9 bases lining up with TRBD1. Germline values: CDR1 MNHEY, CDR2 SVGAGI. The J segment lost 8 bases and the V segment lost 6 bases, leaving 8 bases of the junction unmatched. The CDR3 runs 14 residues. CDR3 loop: CASRPDRGIDEQFF. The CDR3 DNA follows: TGTGCCAGCAGGCCGGACAGGGGCATCGATGAGCAGTTCTTC.

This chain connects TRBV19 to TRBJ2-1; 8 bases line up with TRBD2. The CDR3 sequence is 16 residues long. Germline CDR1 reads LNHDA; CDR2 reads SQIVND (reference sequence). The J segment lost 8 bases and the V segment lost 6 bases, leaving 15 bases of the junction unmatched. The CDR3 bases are TGTGCCAGTAGCGCTGGGGGAATAGCGGGGTGTTATGAGCAGTTCTTC. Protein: CASSAGGIAGCYEQFF.

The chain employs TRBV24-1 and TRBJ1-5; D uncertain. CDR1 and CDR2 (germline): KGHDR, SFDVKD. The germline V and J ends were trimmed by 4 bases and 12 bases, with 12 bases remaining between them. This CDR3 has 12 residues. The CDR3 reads CATSESGSHQHF. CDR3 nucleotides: TGTGCCACCAGTGAATCAGGCAGCCACCAGCATTTT.

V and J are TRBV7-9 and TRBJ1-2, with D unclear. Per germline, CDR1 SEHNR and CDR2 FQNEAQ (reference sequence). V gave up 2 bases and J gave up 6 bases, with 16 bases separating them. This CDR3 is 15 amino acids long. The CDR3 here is CASSLSNPGGNGYTF. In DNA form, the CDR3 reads TGTGCCAGCAGCTTAAGCAACCCGGGCGGGAATGGCTACACCTTC.

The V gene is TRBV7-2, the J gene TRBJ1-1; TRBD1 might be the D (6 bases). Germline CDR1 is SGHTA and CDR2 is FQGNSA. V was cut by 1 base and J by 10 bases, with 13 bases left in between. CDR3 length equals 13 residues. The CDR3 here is CASSLGGQGRAFF. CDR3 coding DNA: TGTGCCAGCAGCTTAGGAGGGCAGGGGAGAGCTTTCTTT.

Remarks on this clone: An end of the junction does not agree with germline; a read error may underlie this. The CDR3 sequence: CASSLSSYNSLLHF. The CDR3 DNA follows: TGTGCCAGCAGCTTAAGCTCCTATAATTCACTCCTCCACTTT. The rearrangement uses TRBV7-2 and TRBJ1-6; D unclear. From germline, CDR1 is SGHTA and CDR2 FQGNSA. The CDR3 covers 14 residues.

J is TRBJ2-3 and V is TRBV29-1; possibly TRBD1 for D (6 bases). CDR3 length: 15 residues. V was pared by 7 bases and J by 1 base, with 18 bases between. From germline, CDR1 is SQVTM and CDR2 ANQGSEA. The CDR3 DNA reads TGCAGCGCCGATCTCAGGGGTCGGGGCACAGATACGCAGTATTTT. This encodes CSADLRGRGTDTQYF.

In nucleotides, the CDR3 is TGTGCCAGCAGCTTAGTGAGTGGGGTAGCGGGGGCCTACGAGCAGTACGTC. Residues: CASSLVSGVAGAYEQYV. This sequence joins TRBV11-2 and TRBJ2-7; 9 nucleotides agree with TRBD2. V gave up 1 base and J gave up 2 bases; unmatched junction bases: 9. The length of the CDR3 is 17 residues. Germline V gene data show CDR1 as SGHAT and CDR2 as FQNNGV.

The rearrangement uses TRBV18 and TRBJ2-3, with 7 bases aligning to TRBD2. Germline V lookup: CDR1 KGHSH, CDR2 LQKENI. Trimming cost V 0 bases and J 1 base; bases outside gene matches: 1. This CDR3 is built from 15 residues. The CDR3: CASSPPGGGTDTQYF. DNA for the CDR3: TGTGCCAGCTCACCACCGGGGGGGGGCACAGATACGCAGTATTTT.

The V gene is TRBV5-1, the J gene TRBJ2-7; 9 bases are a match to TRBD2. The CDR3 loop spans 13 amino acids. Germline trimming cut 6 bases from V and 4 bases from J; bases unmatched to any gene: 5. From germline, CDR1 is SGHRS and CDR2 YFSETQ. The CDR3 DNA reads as TGCGCCAGCAAGCTAGCGGGGACGTACGAGCAGTACTTC. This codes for CASKLAGTYEQYF.

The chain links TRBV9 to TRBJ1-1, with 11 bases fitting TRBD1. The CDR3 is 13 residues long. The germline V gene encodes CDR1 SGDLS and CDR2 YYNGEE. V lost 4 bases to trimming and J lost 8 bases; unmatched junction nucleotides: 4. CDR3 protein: CASSPRDRGEAFF. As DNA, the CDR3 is TGTGCCAGCAGCCCCCGGGACAGGGGGGAAGCTTTCTTT.